The rows below give T cell receptor beta chains drawn from one sample of a study of blood T cells in healthy people across ages. MiXCR, applied by TCRdb to the 5' RACE reads, yields one record per CDR3 protein. The sample carries around 780,000 distinct CDR3 sequences, around 24% recorded once. This same sample was also taken into another study, of T cells of mothers and their children.

Material: blood. These receptors were taken from a boy younger than 18 in good health. CDR3s include the opening cysteine and the closing phenylalanine or tryptophan. The order of the fields is CDR3 protein, CDR3 DNA, V gene, clone size, J gene, D gene. A D gene is named only where the DNA matches it firmly. Rows may omit the clone size; those that give it use once, few, many or a size class.

CDR3aa: CASRDPYQETQYF
CDR3nt: TGTGCCAGCCGAGATCCGTACCAAGAGACCCAGTACTTC
v_gene: TRBV28
abundance: few
j_gene: TRBJ2-5
d_gene: -

CDR3aa: CASSPPNYSTYEQYF
CDR3nt: TGTGCCAGCTCACCACCGAACTACAGCACCTACGAGCAGTACTTC
v_gene: TRBV18
abundance: -
j_gene: TRBJ2-7
d_gene: -

CDR3aa: CASSLDWPALKRGRDYGYIF
CDR3nt: TGTGCCAGCAGCTTAGATTGGCCAGCTTTAAAGAGGGGGAGAGACTATGGCTACATCTTC
v_gene: TRBV11-2
abundance: few
j_gene: TRBJ1-2
d_gene: -

CDR3aa: CASSLAGATDTQYF
CDR3nt: TGTGCCAGCAGCTTGGCAGGGGCTACAGATACGCAGTATTTT
v_gene: TRBV7-2
abundance: many
j_gene: TRBJ2-3
d_gene: -

CDR3aa: CASSVSSGGTFYEQYF
CDR3nt: TGCGCCAGCAGCGTCTCTAGCGGGGGGACGTTTTACGAGCAGTACTTC
v_gene: TRBV5-1
abundance: -
j_gene: TRBJ2-7
d_gene: TRBD2

CDR3aa: CASSPGGRSGYTF
CDR3nt: TGTGCCAGCAGCCCAGGGGGCAGGAGTGGCTACACCTTC
v_gene: TRBV27
abundance: -
j_gene: TRBJ1-2
d_gene: TRBD1

CDR3aa: CSARDTAMYEQYF
CDR3nt: TGCAGTGCTAGAGATACTGCGATGTACGAGCAGTACTTC
v_gene: TRBV20-1
abundance: -
j_gene: TRBJ2-7
d_gene: -

CDR3aa: CSARGTGRYADTQYF
CDR3nt: TGCAGTGCTAGAGGGACCGGAAGATACGCAGATACGCAGTATTTT
v_gene: TRBV20-1
abundance: few
j_gene: TRBJ2-3
d_gene: -

CDR3aa: CASISRALRRETQYF
CDR3nt: TGTGCCAGCATTTCCCGGGCCCTAAGGAGGGAGACCCAGTACTTC
v_gene: TRBV2
abundance: -
j_gene: TRBJ2-5
d_gene: -

CDR3aa: CASSLEGRRETQYF
CDR3nt: TGCGCCAGCAGCTTGGAAGGCAGGAGGGAGACCCAGTACTTC
v_gene: TRBV5-1
abundance: few
j_gene: TRBJ2-5
d_gene: -